This TCR beta chain stems from a study of PD-L1 blockade in urothelial cancer. Time point reported: peripheral blood 6 weeks after treatment start. Sequencing was performed with immunoSEQ multiplex PCR; in TCRdb, only in-frame clones are kept and a portion is missing. Counted here are around 26,000 clones, under 90% occurring once; the ten biggest clones make up 1.5% to 2%. CDR1 is MNHNY and CDR2 is SVGAGI in the germline V gene (reference sequence). V gave up 0 bases and J gave up 9 bases, with 9 bases separating them. The CDR3 totals 13 residues. The rearrangement uses TRBV6-6 and TRBJ2-1; D is perhaps TRBD2 (6 bases). Sequences were derived from PBMCs, sampled around atezolizumab (anti-PD-L1) treatment. This sequence was found in an older man with urothelial cancer. CDR3 coding DNA: TGTGCCAGCAGTTACTCCCAGGGAGGTGAGCAGTTCTTC. This gives the protein CASSYSQGGEQFF.